What follows are 7 T cell receptor beta chains derived from one specimen sequenced in a study of blood T cell repertoires in COVID-19. The data were produced by immunoSEQ multiplex PCR, yet TCRdb's version contains in-frame clones alone and is incomplete. This table holds over 130,000 clones, 84% found once. Sequencing was done on a sample of PBMCs or T cells enriched from blood (not recorded which). These receptors were obtained from a man aged 45 to 65 in a cohort exposed to, infected with or recovered from COVID-19 (not recorded which).

The rearrangement joins TRBV18 to TRBJ1-1; perhaps TRBD1 as D (5 bases). Germline assignment: CDR1 KGHSH and CDR2 LQKENI. This CDR3 spans 12 amino acids. V lost 4 bases, J lost 6 bases, and 9 bases lay in between. CDR3 nucleotides: TGTGCCAGCTCACTCCAGGGTTCTGAAGCTTTCTTT. Amino acid sequence: CASSLQGSEAFF.

This chain uses TRBV6-5 with TRBJ1-2; D call uncertain. Trimming cost V 0 bases and J 4 bases, with 9 bases left between them. CDR1 and CDR2 (germline): MNHEY, SVGAGI. The CDR3 is made up of 14 amino acids. The CDR3 spells CASSYSRGSYGYTF. The CDR3 bases are TGTGCCAGCAGTTACTCGCGGGGTAGCTATGGCTACACCTTC.

The chain joins TRBV6-2 or TRBV6-3 to TRBJ2-1; TRBD2 agrees at 12 bases. V shed 5 bases, J shed 3 bases, and the junction held 2 bases outside the gene matches. Germline CDR1 MNHEY, CDR2 SVGEGT. This CDR3 has 15 amino acids. This CDR3 is CASSETSGGYNEQFF. CDR3 sequence (DNA): TGTGCCAGCAGTGAGACTAGCGGGGGCTACAATGAGCAGTTCTTC.

The chain uses TRBV25-1 and TRBJ2-1, with 9 positions matching TRBD2. The trim removed 4 bases at V and 9 bases at J, leaving 13 bases unmatched. This CDR3 comprises 16 residues. CDR1 is MGHDK and CDR2 is SYGVNS in the germline V gene. The CDR3: CASSGAERGVFSEQFF. The CDR3 nucleotides read TGTGCCAGCAGTGGGGCGGAGCGGGGGGTGTTTAGTGAGCAGTTCTTC.

This clone came up once. The chain carries TRBV29-1 and TRBJ1-3, with TRBD1 matching over 7 bases. V lost 4 bases and J lost 1; bases outside the gene matches: 4. The CDR3 runs to 14 residues. CDR1 is SQVTM, CDR2 ANQGSEA, per germline. Here the CDR3 reads CSVGTTGSGNTIYF. DNA of the CDR3: TGCAGCGTTGGGACGACAGGGTCTGGAAACACCATATATTTT.

The sample holds one count of this clone. This chain joins TRBV7-2 and TRBJ1-3; no clear D gene. V gave up 2 bases and J gave up 0 bases, with 11 bases separating them. This CDR3 spans 16 amino acids. CDR1 and CDR2 (germline): SGHTA, FQGNSA. CDR3 bases: TGTGCCAGCAGCTTAATCGAGCTTCGCTCTGGAAACACCATATATTTT. This encodes CASSLIELRSGNTIYF.

The chain recombines TRBV14 with TRBJ1-1, with D tentatively TRBD1 (5 bases). Trimming stripped 2 bases from V and 5 bases from J, with 12 bases between. The CDR3 runs to 14 residues. Germline V gives CDR1 SGHDN, CDR2 FVKESK. Here the CDR3 DNA reads TGTGCCAGCAGCCAACAGGGCGGCGGAACTGAAGCTTTCTTT. Translating it yields CASSQQGGGTEAFF. Full variable domain (rest looked up from reference TRBV14 and TRBJ1-1): EAGVTQFPSHSVIEKGQTVTLRCDPISGHDNLYWYRRVMGKEIKFLLHFVKESKQDESGMPNNRFLAERTGGTYSTLKVQPAELEDSGVYFCASSQQGGGTEAFFGQGTRLTVV.